This note documents a single T cell receptor beta chain sequence. This sample stems from a study of OX40 agonist ivuxolimab in advanced cancers. As for the study in general: An agonistic human IgG2 monoclonal antibody against OX40 (CD134) was given. A diagnosis of hepatocellular carcinoma, melanoma, renal cell or head and neck cancer was present in dose-escalation patients.

Assay: immunoSEQ multiplex PCR; the TCRdb copy retains only in-frame clones and omits some. Of 75,000 to 100,000 clones listed, around 85% are singletons. CDR1 is ENHRY and CDR2 is SYGVKD in the germline V gene. CDR3 size: 16 residues. V was shortened by 2 bases and J by 0 bases, with 11 bases between the two germline ends. The gene calls are TRBV10-3 and TRBJ1-3; D gene ambiguous. The sequencing here drew on CD4+ or CD8+ T cells sorted from blood, taken in a trial of the OX40 agonist ivuxolimab. The origin of this receptor is an adult with an advanced solid tumor such as melanoma, head and neck, liver or kidney cancer. As DNA, the CDR3 is TGTGCCATCAGTGAGCCCCAGGACTACTCTGGAAACACCATATATTTT. Its protein is CAISEPQDYSGNTIYF.